Presented here are 31 T cell receptor beta chains from one specimen sequenced in a study of CD8+CD57+ T cells in acquired aplastic anemia (dated by TCRdb to the late 2010s). Sequenced using an Illumina HiSeq 2000. Genomic DNA served as template for TCR beta VDJ combination and CDR3 sequence profiling. TCRdb reprocessed the public reads (quality trimming at Q25 with fastp, clone calling with MiXCR) and kept in-frame beta chains. CDR3 protein sequences are deduplicated, and each keeps its most common genes and DNA. This sample comprises about 270,000 distinct CDR3 sequences, approximately 57% of them detected only once. 6.5% to 10% of the sample lies in the top ten. Sequencing was carried out using sorted CD4+, CD8+, or CD8+CD57+ T cells (not recorded which) from PBMCs. The receptor source for this set is a human donor with severe aplastic anemia or a healthy control (not recorded which).

V is TRBV7-9 and J is TRBJ2-7; D remains unclear. Germline-derived CDR1 and CDR2 are SEHNR and FQNEAQ (reference sequence). The CDR3 spans 14 residues. The germline V and J ends were trimmed by 3 bases and 3 bases, with 12 bases remaining between them. CDR3 protein: CASSFPVLSYEQYF. CDR3 coding DNA: TGTGCCAGCAGCTTCCCAGTTTTGAGCTACGAGCAGTACTTC.

This clonotype was counted at least ten times. The chain recombines TRBV20-1 with TRBJ1-2; D call uncertain. The V end was cut by 5 bases, the J end by 8 bases, with 21 bases between. The CDR3 contains 14 residues. CDR1 is DFQATT and CDR2 is SNEGSKA in the germline V gene (reference sequence). The CDR3 is CSAYTTYSQWGYTF. In DNA form, the CDR3 reads TGCAGTGCTTATACGACTTACTCCCAGTGGGGCTACACCTTC.

The chain employs TRBV10-1 and TRBJ2-1; 8 bases agree with TRBD1. The CDR3 sequence is 15 residues long. V was clipped by 3 bases and J by 7 bases; unmatched bases: 8. Germline lookup yields CDR1 WNHNN and CDR2 SYGVQD (reference sequence). CDR3 bases: TGCGCCAGCAGTGACCAATCGACAGGGGTTAATGAGCAGTTCTTC. Its translation: CASSDQSTGVNEQFF.

In this sample, this clonotype turned up many times. This sequence joins TRBV3-1 and TRBJ1-2; TRBD1 matches 7 bases. CDR1 and CDR2 (germline): LGHDT, YNNKEL (reference sequence). The V and J ends lost 0 bases and 4 bases, in that order; junction bases with no gene match: 2. The CDR3 sequence is 14 residues long. CDR3 sequence reads: CASSQEGQTYGYTF. CDR3 nucleotide sequence: TGTGCCAGCAGCCAAGAGGGACAGACCTATGGCTACACCTTC.

In its sample, this clonotype was seen many times. This chain uses TRBV6-5 with TRBJ1-6; D not resolved. The CDR3 consists of 12 residues. Trimming pared 8 bases from V and 8 bases from J, leaving 10 bases between. The germline V gene encodes CDR1 MNHEY and CDR2 SVGAGI. CDR3: CASGSADSPLHF. The CDR3 DNA sequence: TGTGCCAGCGGAAGTGCGGATTCACCCCTCCACTTT.

This clonotype was counted ten times or more. V gene TRBV5-5 combines with J gene TRBJ2-5; maybe TRBD2 (6 bases). Trimming pared 0 bases from V and 1 base from J, leaving 10 bases between. Germline CDR1 is SGHKS and CDR2 is YYEKEE (reference sequence). The CDR3 is 15 amino acids. The CDR3 protein is CASSLDAGSQETQYF. The CDR3 DNA is TGTGCCAGCAGCTTGGATGCGGGGAGCCAAGAGACCCAGTACTTC.

This clonotype was observed a few times. The chain uses TRBV20-1 and TRBJ2-7; a possible D gene is TRBD1 (6 bases). The V gene lost 3 bases and the J gene lost 0 bases, with 12 bases spanning the gap. The CDR3 has 14 residues. Germline CDR1 and CDR2: DFQATT and SNEGSKA (reference sequence). CDR3: CSASSQGLSYEQYF. The CDR3, as DNA: TGCAGTGCTAGTTCCCAGGGGCTCTCCTACGAGCAGTACTTC.

The chain employs TRBV6-4 and TRBJ1-4; TRBD1 might be the D (6 bases). The V gene lost 4 bases and the J gene lost 7 bases, with 13 bases spanning the gap. The V gene's germline CDR1 is MRHNA and CDR2 SNTAGT. This CDR3 region has 14 residues. The chain's CDR3 is CASSARTVGEKLFF. CDR3 nucleotide sequence: TGTGCCAGCAGTGCCCGGACAGTTGGTGAAAAACTGTTTTTT.

There are many counts of this clonotype. The chain links TRBV11-1 to TRBJ1-1, with D unresolved. The germline CDR1 and CDR2 sequences are SGHAT and FQDESV (reference sequence). This CDR3 comprises 16 residues. V lost 5 bases and J lost 1, with 17 bases in between. DNA for the CDR3: TGTGCCAGCAGCGCAATAGAAAAACAGAAGAACACTGAAGCTTTCTTT. Translation gives CASSAIEKQKNTEAFF. The variable domain in full, with the rest retrieved from reference TRBV11-1 and TRBJ1-1, is EAEVAQSPRYKITEKSQAVAFWCDPISGHATLYWYRQILGQGPELLVQFQDESVVDDSQLPKDRFSAERLKGVDSTLKIQPAELGDSAMYLCASSAIEKQKNTEAFFGQGTRLTVV.

V and J are TRBV12-3 or TRBV12-4 and TRBJ1-6, with 10 bases lining up with TRBD1. The V segment lost 7 bases and the J segment 6 bases; nucleotides outside the gene matches: 6. The CDR3 spans 15 residues. The CDR3 loop is CASKRQGASNSPLHF. DNA for the CDR3: TGTGCCAGCAAACGACAGGGGGCAAGTAATTCACCCCTCCACTTT.

The chain uses TRBV11-2 and TRBJ2-5; 9 nucleotides line up with TRBD2. Germline CDR1 is SGHAT and CDR2 is FQNNGV. This CDR3 has 17 residues. V was pared by 1 base and J by 1 base, with 7 bases of the junction left unmatched. DNA of the CDR3: TGTGCCAGCAGCTTAGGTCGTCGACTAGCGGCCCAAGAGACCCAGTACTTC. It translates to CASSLGRRLAAQETQYF. The full variable domain, with the rest looked up from reference TRBV11-2 and TRBJ2-5, is EAGVAQSPRYKIIEKRQSVAFWCNPISGHATLYWYQQILGQGPKLLIQFQNNGVVDDSQLPKDRFSAERLKGVDSTLKIQPAKLEDSAVYLCASSLGRRLAAQETQYFGPGTRLLVL.

As regards this clonotype: In this CDR3 the conserved last residue, phenylalanine or tryptophan, is missing, so a read error is likely. The chain joins TRBV20-1 to TRBJ1-6, with D possibly being TRBD1 (6 bases). The length of the CDR3 is 16 residues. Looked up from germline, CDR1 is DFQATT and CDR2 is SNEGSKA (reference sequence). Trimming cost V 6 bases and J 0 bases, with 15 bases left between them. Here the CDR3 DNA reads TGCAGTGCCACCCGGGCACAGGGCTCCTATAATTCACCCCTCCACTCT. It yields the protein CSATRAQGSYNSPLHS.

This chain joins TRBV7-9 and TRBJ2-7, with no clear D. The CDR3 sequence is 14 residues long. Germline V lookup: CDR1 SEHNR, CDR2 FQNEAQ (reference sequence). Trimming shortened V by 5 bases and J by 0 bases, and 11 bases separated the two germline ends. Written as DNA, the CDR3 is TGTGCCAGCAGCACCAGGCCGAGCTCCTACGAGCAGTACTTC. Encoded protein: CASSTRPSSYEQYF.

The chain has TRBV29-1 and TRBJ2-1, with D maybe TRBD1 (6 bases). Germline V gene lookup returns CDR1 SQVTM and CDR2 ANQGSEA. Trimming removed 4 bases from V and 0 bases from J, with 19 bases in between. There are 17 residues in the CDR3. CDR3 loop: CSVVHGGGISSYNEQFF. The CDR3 DNA sequence: TGCAGCGTTGTCCATGGGGGCGGAATTAGCTCCTACAATGAGCAGTTCTTC.

The rearrangement links TRBV7-2 to TRBJ2-7; TRBD2 agrees at 8 bases. Germline V gene data show CDR1 as SGHTA and CDR2 as FQGNSA. The length of the CDR3 is 14 residues. After removal of 10 bases from V and 2 bases from J, the junction contained 10 bases not matched to a gene. This CDR3 is CATSRERGTYEQYF. CDR3 nucleotides: TGTGCCACGTCTCGGGAGCGGGGGACCTACGAGCAGTACTTC.

This clonotype was seen a single time. V and J are TRBV20-1 and TRBJ2-7; TRBD2 matches 9 bases. J was trimmed by 4 bases and V by 3 bases; bases with no gene match: 10. In germline, CDR1 is DFQATT, CDR2 SNEGSKA (reference sequence). This CDR3 is built from 15 residues. CDR3 loop: CSASWAGGPRYEQYF. The CDR3 DNA reads as TGCAGTGCTAGTTGGGCGGGAGGGCCCCGGTACGAGCAGTACTTC.

In its sample, this clonotype was seen many times. The genes are TRBV5-1 and TRBJ2-7; TRBD1 might be the D (6 bases). The CDR3 covers 15 residues. Trimming shortened V by 2 bases and J by 3 bases, and 15 bases separated the two germline ends. Germline V gene data show CDR1 as SGHRS and CDR2 as YFSETQ. The chain's CDR3 is CASSLNTGTSYEQYF. The CDR3 region has the DNA TGCGCCAGCAGCTTAAATACCGGGACAAGCTACGAGCAGTACTTC.

The rearrangement uses TRBV10-3 and TRBJ1-3; D not certain. Germline lookup yields CDR1 ENHRY and CDR2 SYGVKD. V lost 4 bases to trimming and J lost 3 bases, with 4 bases between them. The CDR3 spans 12 residues. The CDR3 DNA follows: TGTGCCATCAGTGCAGATGGAAACACCATATATTTT. Amino acids: CAISADGNTIYF.

The chain is built from TRBV19 and TRBJ2-5; 12 bases align to TRBD2. Germline V gene lookup returns CDR1 LNHDA and CDR2 SQIVND (reference sequence). V shed 1 base and J 4 bases; nucleotides not matched to a gene: 10. The CDR3 covers 18 residues. CDR3 DNA: TGTGCCAGTAGTATAGGTCGTCGACTAGCGGGGGAAGGAGAGACCCAGTACTTC. Translation gives CASSIGRRLAGEGETQYF.

On this clonotype: One junction end disagrees with the germline gene, perhaps due to a read error. The chain links TRBV5-1 to TRBJ2-7, with 7 bases lining up with TRBD2. This CDR3 region has 16 residues. CDR1 and CDR2 from the germline V gene are SGHRS and YFSETQ. CDR3 bases: TGCGCCAGCAGCCAACGGCAGGGCGGGAGCTCCTACGGGCAGTACTTC. The encoded protein is CASSQRQGGSSYGQYF.

As regards this clonotype: At one end, the junction sequence differs from germline, possibly due to a read error. This rearrangement joins TRBV29-1 to TRBJ2-7; no firm D call. This CDR3 is 12 amino acids long. Germline loops: CDR1 SQVTM, CDR2 ANQGSEA. The chain's CDR3 is CIVVGRGYEQYF. The CDR3 coding sequence is TGCATCGTTGTCGGCCGTGGGTACGAGCAGTACTTC.

J is TRBJ2-7 and V is TRBV9; TRBD1 matches 8 bases. Germline V gene data show CDR1 as SGDLS and CDR2 as YYNGEE. The V and J ends lost 4 bases and 3 bases, in that order; junction bases with no gene match: 9. The CDR3 is made up of 15 amino acids. CDR3: CASSPWQGARYEQYF. The CDR3 DNA reads as TGTGCCAGCAGCCCATGGCAGGGGGCGCGCTACGAGCAGTACTTC.

This clonotype was recorded many times. The chain recombines TRBV24-1 with TRBJ2-3, with 8 nucleotides matching TRBD1. This CDR3 has 12 amino acids. Germline V gene data show CDR1 as KGHDR and CDR2 as SFDVKD. V dropped 10 bases and J dropped 6; count of bases not matched to a gene: 5. CDR3 DNA sequence: TGTGCCACAGGACAGGGATACGATACGCAGTATTTT. It specifies CATGQGYDTQYF.

This clonotype turned up a few times. The genes are TRBV20-1 and TRBJ2-4, with D perhaps being TRBD1 or TRBD2 (5 bases each). The ends were cut back, 6 bases at V and 0 bases at J, with 24 bases in the middle. CDR1 is DFQATT and CDR2 is SNEGSKA in the germline V gene (reference sequence). The length of the CDR3 is 18 residues. Written as DNA, the CDR3 is TGCAGTGCCCGAGGGACGGCCGGCGCCGAACTAGCCAAAAACATTCAGTACTTC. It specifies CSARGTAGAELAKNIQYF.

The gene calls are TRBV20-1 and TRBJ2-7; 9 nucleotides match TRBD1. The CDR3 has 13 residues. The V segment lost 4 bases and the J segment 2 bases; nucleotides outside the gene matches: 3. Germline loops: CDR1 DFQATT, CDR2 SNEGSKA (reference sequence). As DNA, the CDR3 is TGCAGTGCTAAGGGGACAGGGCCCTACGAGCAGTACTTC. Translation gives CSAKGTGPYEQYF.

CDR3 in amino acids: CSARPGQGQETQYF. The CDR3 region has the DNA TGCAGTGCTAGACCCGGACAGGGCCAAGAGACCCAGTACTTC. The chain joins TRBV20-1 to TRBJ2-5, with 8 bases lining up with TRBD1. CDR1 and CDR2 (germline): DFQATT, SNEGSKA (reference sequence). V lost 2 bases and J lost 1; bases outside the gene matches: 3. There are 14 residues in the CDR3.

This clonotype has at least ten counts. This chain joins TRBV27 and TRBJ2-5; D not certain. Trimming took 0 bases from V and 6 from J, leaving 8 bases between them. Germline CDR1 is MNHEY and CDR2 is SMNVEV (reference sequence). The CDR3 covers 13 residues. The CDR3 DNA reads as TGTGCCAGCAGTTTATCTGGAAGTAAGACCCAGTACTTC. Its protein is CASSLSGSKTQYF.

The V and J genes are TRBV2 and TRBJ1-5; D is ambiguous. Looked up from germline, CDR1 is SNHLY and CDR2 is FYNNEI. Trimming shortened V by 4 bases and J by 0 bases, and 13 bases separated the two germline ends. The CDR3 totals 16 residues. CDR3 nucleotides: TGTGCCAGCAGTGCGGAGTTGGCTTATAGCAATCAGCCCCAGCATTTT. This gives the protein CASSAELAYSNQPQHF.

This clonotype appeared a few times. V and J are TRBV7-9 and TRBJ1-2; 8 nucleotides agree with TRBD1. Germline V CDR1 and CDR2: SEHNR, FQNEAQ (reference sequence). The CDR3 is 13 amino acids. Losses at the gene ends were 3 bases for V and 7 bases for J; bases not matched to a gene: 4. The DNA for the CDR3 is TGTGCCAGCAGCTTGGACAGGGTATCTGGCTACACCTTC. Translated, it gives CASSLDRVSGYTF.

The chain couples TRBV18 to TRBJ1-4, with D possibly TRBD1 on 6 matching bases. In germline, CDR1 is KGHSH, CDR2 LQKENI. CDR3 length: 13 amino acids. V dropped 6 bases and J dropped 7 bases, with 12 bases sitting between them. The DNA of the CDR3 is TGTGCCAGCTCCCGAGAGGGGGGTGAAAAACTGTTTTTT. This sequence encodes CASSREGGEKLFF. The whole variable domain, remainder taken from reference TRBV18 and TRBJ1-4, is NAGVMQNPRHLVRRRGQEARLRCSPMKGHSHVYWYRQLPEEGLKFMVYLQKENIIDESGMPKERFSAEFPKEGPSILRIQQVVRGDSAAYFCASSREGGEKLFFGSGTQLSVL.

V usage is TRBV24-1 and J usage is TRBJ2-7; D unclear. V lost 4 bases and J lost 2, with 20 bases in between. The germline V gene has CDR1 KGHDR and CDR2 SFDVKD. The CDR3 runs to 17 residues. CDR3 in amino acids: CATSDPLGSEGTYEQYF. In nucleotides, the CDR3 is TGTGCCACCAGTGACCCACTGGGTTCGGAAGGAACCTACGAGCAGTACTTC.